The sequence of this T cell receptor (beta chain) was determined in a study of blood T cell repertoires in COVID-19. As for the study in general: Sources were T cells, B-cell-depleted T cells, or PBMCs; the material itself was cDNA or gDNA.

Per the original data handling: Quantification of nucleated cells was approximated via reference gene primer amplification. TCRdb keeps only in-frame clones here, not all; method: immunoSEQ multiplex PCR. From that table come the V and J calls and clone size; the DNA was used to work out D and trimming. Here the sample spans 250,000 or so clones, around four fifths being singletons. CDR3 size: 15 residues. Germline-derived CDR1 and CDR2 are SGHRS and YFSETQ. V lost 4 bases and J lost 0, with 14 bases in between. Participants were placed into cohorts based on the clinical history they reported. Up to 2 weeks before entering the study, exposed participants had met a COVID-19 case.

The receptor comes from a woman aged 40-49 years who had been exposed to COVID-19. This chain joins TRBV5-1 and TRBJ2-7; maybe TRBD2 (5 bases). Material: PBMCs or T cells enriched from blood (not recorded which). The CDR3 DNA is TGCGCCAGCAGCCTACTAGGCGAGAGCTCCTACGAGCAGTACTTC. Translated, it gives CASSLLGESSYEQYF. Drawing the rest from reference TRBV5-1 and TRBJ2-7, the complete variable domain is KAGVTQTPRYLIKTRGQQVTLSCSPISGHRSVSWYQQTPGQGLQFLFEYFSETQRNKGNFPGRFSGRQFSNSRSEMNVSTLELGDSALYLCASSLLGESSYEQYFGPGTRLTVT.